The following is a T cell receptor (beta chain) sequence with its context. The antigen remains undetermined. Germline CDR1 and CDR2: SGHRS and YFSETQ. The V end lost 0 bases, the J end lost 6 bases, and 12 bases lay between the germline ends. CDR3 length: 14 amino acids. Sequencing used immunoSEQ multiplex PCR; TCRdb keeps in-frame clones, though not all of them. The sample has some 100,000 clones, about nine tenths seen once. The source of the sample is a study of siplizumab effects on memory and regulatory T cells. Study conclusions and caveats: Alloreactive sequences traceable to unstimulated CD4+ memory cells were significantly reduced by siplizumab. Of the proliferating CD4+ or CD8+ clones, roughly 75-97% lacked a naive or memory phenotype that could be assigned. The apparent diversity of naive T cells exceeded that of memory cells, and naive T cells seemed to make a major contribution to the alloresponse. Confirmatory evidence of suppressive function in proliferating siplizumab-culture Tregs was not obtained.

Source material: CD4+ T cells sorted from blood. The sequence was collected from a human donor in good health. This chain connects TRBV5-1 to TRBJ1-1, with D maybe TRBD1 (5 bases). CDR3 protein: CASSLGIQGPEAFF. In nucleotides, the CDR3 is TGCGCCAGCAGCTTGGGAATCCAGGGCCCTGAAGCTTTCTTT.